The clone carrying this T cell receptor (beta chain) qualifies as medium-sized. The antigen remains unidentified. The data were taken from a study of cytomegalovirus exposure and HLA in healthy donors. Study findings and constraints: Most subjects had HLA-A and HLA-B alleles reportedly predicted accurately by TCR beta sequences.

Germline V gene lookup returns CDR1 MNHNS and CDR2 SASEGT. CDR3 length: 14 residues. The V and J ends lost 8 bases and 3 bases, in that order; junction bases with no gene match: 5. All donors participated as healthy donors of bone marrow. PCR involved 60 Vbeta and 13 Jbeta primers. The repertoire was sequenced with immunoSEQ multiplex PCR; TCRdb's copy has only in-frame clones and lacks some. The table has 150,000 to 250,000 clones, about four fifths seen once. The V gene is TRBV6-1, the J gene TRBJ2-2, with 8 bases identical to TRBD1. The source material was PBMCs. The clonotype comes from a girl aged 10-17 years in good health and CMV-seropositive. CDR3 amino acids: CASATGQDTGELFF. CDR3 bases: TGTGCCAGCGCTACGGGACAGGACACCGGGGAGCTGTTTTTT.